The clone carrying this T cell receptor beta chain was seen once. Antigen unknown. This record belongs to a study of shared clonotypes between healthy human individuals. Findings and caveats of the study: Limited genetic and exposure-history diversity came from having few donors.

Execution of the assay was at deep level. Some clones are missing from TCRdb's copy, which holds only in-frame ones; the method was immunoSEQ multiplex PCR. The sample contains just under 350,000 clones, more than 60% of which appear only once. Investigators divided CD4+ cells into CD45RA+ naive and CD45RA-negative memory subsets. Germline CDR1 and CDR2: MNHEY and SVGAGI. The V and J ends lost 6 bases and 1 base respectively, with 12 bases between them. This CDR3 contains 15 residues. V and J are TRBV6-5 and TRBJ2-2; no clear D. The sequence was obtained from a man aged 30-40 years in good health. Sequences were obtained from memory CD4+ T cells sorted from blood. As to subset: CD45RA-negative fraction. In nucleotides, the CDR3 is TGTGCCAGCAGCGTTAACCGAATGAACACCGGGGAGCTGTTTTTT. Amino acid sequence: CASSVNRMNTGELFF.